A single sample gave rise to the 30 T cell receptor beta chains below, sequenced in a study of T cells in Graves' hyperthyroidism and ophthalmopathy. Regions amplified from RNA transcripts were the TCR beta CDR3 regions. Primed by the HTBI set, a first-round RT-PCR was run on the TCR CDR3. TCRdb recomputed calls from the multiplex PCR reads with MiXCR, one row per CDR3 protein. Of 650,000 to 850,000 distinct CDR3 sequences listed, 18% are singletons. Sequencing input: blood. All receptors derive from a woman aged 45-65 years with Graves' hyperthyroidism that later progressed to Graves' ophthalmopathy.

This clonotype was seen at least ten times. The V and J genes are TRBV20-1 and TRBJ1-1; perhaps TRBD1 as D (6 bases). CDR3 size: 14 residues. CDR1 is DFQATT, CDR2 SNEGSKA, per germline (reference sequence). Trimming shortened V by 1 base and J by 4 bases, and 13 bases separated the two germline ends. CDR3 nucleotide sequence: TGCAGTGCTAGAGGACTACAGGGTACCACTGAAGCTTTCTTT. It translates to CSARGLQGTTEAFF.

This clonotype has more than one count but fewer than ten. The J gene is TRBJ1-1, the V gene TRBV10-3; perhaps TRBD1 as D (6 bases). Germline V CDR1 and CDR2: ENHRY, SYGVKD. This CDR3 is built from 14 residues. Deletions cut 5 bases from V and 2 bases from J, with 12 bases between. This chain's CDR3 is CAISYQGGNTEAFF. In nucleotides, the CDR3 is TGTGCCATCAGTTACCAAGGGGGTAACACTGAAGCTTTCTTT.

This clonotype was counted ten times or more. The gene calls are TRBV7-2 and TRBJ2-2; TRBD2 is a possible D gene (6 bases). CDR1 is SGHTA and CDR2 is FQGNSA in the germline V gene. Trimming shortened V by 3 bases and J by 11 bases, and 19 bases separated the two germline ends. CDR3 length equals 15 residues. The CDR3 sequence is CASSFGGTGLLELFF. The CDR3 DNA reads as TGTGCCAGCAGCTTCGGCGGGACGGGCCTCCTCGAGCTGTTTTTT.

This clonotype appeared many times. The genes are TRBV6-1 and TRBJ2-5, with 9 bases fitting TRBD1. The germline CDR1 and CDR2 sequences are MNHNS and SASEGT. Trimming at V came to 10 bases and at J to 5 bases, leaving 17 bases not matched to a gene. This CDR3 has 16 amino acids. The CDR3 sequence is CATQVPGNRGRETQYF. In DNA, the CDR3 is TGTGCCACTCAGGTCCCGGGAAACAGGGGGCGCGAGACCCAGTACTTC.

This clonotype was seen at least ten times. J is TRBJ1-1 and V is TRBV5-1; possible D gene TRBD1, 5 bases. Germline loops: CDR1 SGHRS, CDR2 YFSETQ. The germline V and J ends were trimmed by 2 bases and 2 bases, with 10 bases remaining between them. CDR3 length: 14 residues. The CDR3 here is CASSLWGDNTEAFF. The DNA of the CDR3 is TGCGCCAGCAGCTTATGGGGGGACAACACTGAAGCTTTCTTT.

This clonotype came up a few times. CDR3 sequence reads: CASSSDSFSQYF. The CDR3 DNA is TGTGCCAGCAGCTCCGACAGTTTTTCCCAGTACTTC. The chain combines TRBV7-9 with TRBJ2-5; a possible D gene is TRBD1 (5 bases). Germline lookup yields CDR1 SEHNR and CDR2 FQNEAQ (reference sequence). The germline V and J ends were trimmed by 4 bases and 9 bases, with 12 bases remaining between them. The CDR3 totals 12 residues. The entire variable domain, with the rest obtained from reference TRBV7-9 and TRBJ2-5, is as follows: DTGVSQNPRHKITKRGQNVTFRCDPISEHNRLYWYRQTLGQGPEFLTYFQNEAQLEKSRLLSDRFSAERPKGSFSTLEIQRTEQGDSAMYLCASSSDSFSQYFGPGTRLLVL.

There are a few counts of this clonotype. This chain connects TRBV27 to TRBJ1-2; D gene ambiguous. The germline V and J ends were trimmed by 5 bases and 0 bases, with 10 bases remaining between them. CDR3 length: 14 residues. The germline CDR1 and CDR2 sequences are MNHEY and SMNVEV (reference sequence). As DNA, the CDR3 is TGTGCCAGCAGTGGGCATATAGCTAACTATGGCTACACCTTC. Its translation: CASSGHIANYGYTF.

In this sample, this clonotype turned up a few times. The rearrangement joins TRBV20-1 to TRBJ1-5; 9 bases are shared with TRBD1. The CDR3 sequence is 15 residues long. V trimming: 6 bases; J trimming: 5 bases; junction bases outside the gene matches: 11. Germline V gene lookup returns CDR1 DFQATT and CDR2 SNEGSKA (reference sequence). The CDR3: CSAAGQGNGDQPQHF. The CDR3, as DNA: TGCAGTGCGGCCGGACAGGGGAACGGGGATCAGCCCCAGCATTTT.

This clonotype was seen ten or more times. This sequence joins TRBV30 and TRBJ1-1; D gene unclear. The CDR3 has 13 residues. CDR1 is GTSNPN and CDR2 is SVGIG in the germline V gene (reference sequence). The V gene lost 1 base and the J gene lost 9 bases, with 15 bases spanning the gap. The CDR3 protein is CAWSAHSGAKAFF. DNA of the CDR3: TGTGCCTGGAGTGCCCATTCAGGAGCAAAAGCTTTCTTT.

This clonotype was seen at least ten times. This chain connects TRBV30 to TRBJ2-1; D gene unclear. V gave up 1 base and J gave up 4 bases, with 14 bases separating them. CDR3 length: 15 residues. Germline CDR1 and CDR2: GTSNPN and SVGIG (reference sequence). Written as DNA, the CDR3 is TGTGCCTGGAGTGCGGGCGCGCGCGGATACAATGAGCAGTTCTTC. Amino acids: CAWSAGARGYNEQFF.

This clonotype showed up just a few times. In DNA form, the CDR3 reads TGTGCCAGCTCACCCCGGGACGGCTTTTACAATGAGCAGTTCTTC. This codes for CASSPRDGFYNEQFF. V is TRBV18 and J is TRBJ2-1; D possibly uses TRBD1 or TRBD2 (5 bases each). The CDR3 loop spans 15 amino acids. The germline V gene encodes CDR1 KGHSH and CDR2 LQKENI. V was cut by 3 bases and J by 4 bases, with 13 bases left in between.

This clonotype was observed many times. The chain has TRBV2 and TRBJ2-1; 7 bases are a match to TRBD2. This CDR3 region has 13 residues. CDR1 is SNHLY and CDR2 is FYNNEI in the germline V gene. J lost 9 bases, V lost 2 bases, and 4 bases had no gene match. The CDR3 reads CASSERWEGEQFF. CDR3 nucleotide sequence: TGTGCCAGCAGTGAACGGTGGGAGGGTGAGCAGTTCTTC.

The chain joins TRBV11-3 to TRBJ2-1; 7 bases line up with TRBD2. The germline gives CDR1 SGHNT, CDR2 YENEEA. This CDR3 spans 15 amino acids. Trimming cost V 3 bases and J 4 bases; bases outside gene matches: 6. The CDR3 here is CASSFGTSEYNEQFF. The CDR3 DNA follows: TGTGCCAGCAGCTTCGGAACTAGCGAATACAATGAGCAGTTCTTC.

This clonotype was seen at least ten times. The gene calls are TRBV18 and TRBJ1-4, with D maybe TRBD1 (5 bases). The ends were cut back, 3 bases at V and 3 bases at J, with 11 bases in the middle. The CDR3 totals 15 residues. Germline-derived CDR1 and CDR2 are KGHSH and LQKENI. The CDR3 nucleotides read TGTGCCAGCTCACCGCCGGTGGGGGCTAATGAAAAACTGTTTTTT. It yields the protein CASSPPVGANEKLFF.

This clonotype was counted a few times. V is TRBV7-6 and J is TRBJ1-2; D uncertain. Germline CDR1 SGHVS, CDR2 FNYEAQ. Deletions cut 5 bases from V and 5 bases from J, with 15 bases between. This CDR3 comprises 14 residues. The CDR3 DNA reads TGTGCCAGCAGCCCTATCGAAAACAGTTATGGCTACACCTTC. It specifies CASSPIENSYGYTF. The variable domain in full, with the rest retrieved from reference TRBV7-6 and TRBJ1-2, is GAGVSQSPRYKVTKRGQDVALRCDPISGHVSLYWYRQALGQGPEFLTYFNYEAQQDKSGLPNDRFSAERPEGSISTLTIQRTEQRDSAMYRCASSPIENSYGYTFGSGTRLTVV.

The CDR3 sequence is CASSLSTGGFTNEKLFF. CDR3 nucleotides: TGTGCCAGCAGCCTCTCGACAGGGGGTTTTACTAATGAAAAACTGTTTTTT. V gene TRBV9 combines with J gene TRBJ1-4, with TRBD1 matching 9 bases. V dropped 4 bases and J dropped 2; count of bases not matched to a gene: 9. The CDR3 totals 17 residues. Per the germline V gene, CDR1 is SGDLS and CDR2 is YYNGEE.

In its sample, this clonotype was seen once. The rearrangement joins TRBV7-9 to TRBJ2-1; 7 bases are a match to TRBD1. CDR3 length: 16 residues. V lost 5 bases, J lost 4 bases, and 11 bases stayed unmatched. Germline V lookup: CDR1 SEHNR, CDR2 FQNEAQ (reference sequence). CDR3 loop: CASSPQGTEVYNEQFF. CDR3 coding DNA: TGTGCCAGCAGCCCCCAGGGGACAGAGGTTTACAATGAGCAGTTCTTC. Looking up the rest from reference TRBV7-9 and TRBJ2-1 gives the full variable domain: DTGVSQNPRHKITKRGQNVTFRCDPISEHNRLYWYRQTLGQGPEFLTYFQNEAQLEKSRLLSDRFSAERPKGSFSTLEIQRTEQGDSAMYLCASSPQGTEVYNEQFFGPGTRLTVL.

This clonotype was seen at least ten times. This chain joins TRBV18 and TRBJ1-5; TRBD1 matches 9 bases. The trim removed 3 bases at V and 3 bases at J, leaving 3 bases unmatched. The germline V gene has CDR1 KGHSH and CDR2 LQKENI. CDR3 length: 15 amino acids. In DNA form, the CDR3 reads TGTGCCAGCTCACCCCGGGACAGGGTCAATCAGCCCCAGCATTTT. This translates into CASSPRDRVNQPQHF.

This clonotype occurred many times. This chain links TRBV4-1 with TRBJ1-1; D is possibly TRBD1 (5 bases). V was trimmed by 4 bases and J by 4 bases, leaving 16 bases between them. Germline loops: CDR1 MGHRA, CDR2 YSYEKL. The CDR3 totals 15 residues. CDR3 amino acids: CASSRPPGGSTEAFF. CDR3 DNA sequence: TGCGCCAGCAGCCGACCCCCGGGGGGAAGCACTGAAGCTTTCTTT.

The chain couples TRBV5-1 to TRBJ2-2, with 9 nucleotides matching TRBD1. This CDR3 contains 14 residues. Trimming at V came to 4 bases and at J to 7 bases, leaving 5 bases not matched to a gene. Per germline, CDR1 SGHRS and CDR2 YFSETQ. The CDR3 coding sequence is TGCGCCAGCAGCGAAGCGACAGGGGGCGGGGAGCTGTTTTTT. Translating gives CASSEATGGGELFF. Supplemented by reference TRBV5-1 and TRBJ2-2, the full variable domain reads KAGVTQTPRYLIKTRGQQVTLSCSPISGHRSVSWYQQTPGQGLQFLFEYFSETQRNKGNFPGRFSGRQFSNSRSEMNVSTLELGDSALYLCASSEATGGGELFFGEGSRLTVL.

This clonotype was counted at least ten times. The genes are TRBV7-9 and TRBJ2-1; 10 nucleotides agree with TRBD1. The CDR3 length is 15 residues. The germline CDR1 and CDR2 sequences are SEHNR and FQNEAQ (reference sequence). The junction had 5 bases not matched to a gene; V was cut back by 2 bases and J by 7 bases. CDR3 sequence: CASSLRRDRGNEQFF. CDR3 sequence (DNA): TGTGCCAGCAGCTTAAGGCGGGACAGGGGAAATGAGCAGTTCTTC.

This clonotype occurred once. The gene calls are TRBV6-1 and TRBJ2-4; D is possibly TRBD2 (6 bases). Per the germline V gene, CDR1 is MNHNS and CDR2 is SASEGT. Trimming took off 0 bases at V and 1 base at J, with 7 bases between the two ends. CDR3 size: 15 residues. CDR3 DNA: TGTGCCAGCAGTGAAGCTGGAGGGGCCAAAAACATTCAGTACTTC. This translates into CASSEAGGAKNIQYF.

A few counts support this clonotype. V usage is TRBV9 and J usage is TRBJ1-3; D unresolved. V was pared by 4 bases and J by 0 bases, with 11 bases between. The CDR3 extends over 15 amino acids. Germline-derived CDR1 and CDR2 are SGDLS and YYNGEE. CDR3 region: CASSLEGISGNTIYF. In DNA, the CDR3 is TGTGCCAGCAGCTTAGAAGGGATCTCTGGAAACACCATATATTTT.

This clonotype was observed a few times. The chain recombines TRBV2 with TRBJ2-7; TRBD1 matches 9 bases. Germline loops: CDR1 SNHLY, CDR2 FYNNEI. The CDR3 has 15 residues. Trimming took 6 bases from V and 3 from J; bases not matched to a gene: 9. DNA of the CDR3: TGTGCCAGCAGCGACCCGGGACAGGGTGGCTACGAGCAGTACTTC. Its protein product is CASSDPGQGGYEQYF.

This clonotype was recorded many times. The rearrangement uses TRBV7-2 and TRBJ1-2; TRBD1 might be the D (5 bases). CDR3 length equals 15 residues. Germline assignment: CDR1 SGHTA and CDR2 FQGNSA. Trimming left V 3 bases short and J 4 bases short, with 15 bases between. Written as DNA, the CDR3 is TGTGCCAGCAGCTTGCCTCGGGGGGGTGCCTATGGCTACACCTTC. Protein sequence: CASSLPRGGAYGYTF.

In its sample, this clonotype was seen a few times. V and J are TRBV7-9 and TRBJ1-1, with TRBD1 matching 7 bases. CDR1 is SEHNR, CDR2 FQNEAQ, per germline (reference sequence). The CDR3 sequence is 13 residues long. The junction had 7 bases not matched to a gene; V was cut back by 5 bases and J by 7 bases. CDR3 DNA sequence: TGTGCCAGCAGCCGGACAGGTCAGGGTGAAGCTTTCTTT. Amino acids: CASSRTGQGEAFF. Drawing the rest from reference TRBV7-9 and TRBJ1-1, the complete variable domain is DTGVSQNPRHKITKRGQNVTFRCDPISEHNRLYWYRQTLGQGPEFLTYFQNEAQLEKSRLLSDRFSAERPKGSFSTLEIQRTEQGDSAMYLCASSRTGQGEAFFGQGTRLTVV.

This clonotype was found many times. CDR3: CAILLDSDSNQPQHF. The DNA of the CDR3 is TGTGCCATATTACTGGACAGCGATAGCAATCAGCCCCAGCATTTT. The V gene is TRBV9, the J gene TRBJ1-5; a weak D match, TRBD1 (6 bases). The CDR3 covers 15 residues. Between the trimmed V and J ends, which lost 9 bases and 0 bases, there was a span of 16 bases. The germline V gene has CDR1 SGDLS and CDR2 YYNGEE.

V usage is TRBV19 and J usage is TRBJ2-2, with 11 bases identical to TRBD1. After removal of 7 bases from V and 4 bases from J, the junction contained 8 bases not matched to a gene. The germline CDR1 and CDR2 sequences are LNHDA and SQIVND (reference sequence). The CDR3 has 16 amino acids. The DNA of the CDR3 is TGTGCCAGTACCCCAAAAGGGACAGGGGGCACCGGGGAGCTGTTTTTT. It specifies CASTPKGTGGTGELFF.

This clonotype was recorded at least ten times. This chain uses TRBV3-1 with TRBJ2-1; D may be TRBD2 (7 bases). Trimming left V 2 bases short and J 3 bases short, with 11 bases between. CDR3 length: 15 amino acids. Per germline, CDR1 LGHDT and CDR2 YNNKEL (reference sequence). The CDR3 sequence: CASSQIGGVYNEQFF. The CDR3 DNA follows: TGTGCCAGCAGCCAAATAGGGGGGGTCTACAATGAGCAGTTCTTC.

The CDR3 loop reads CSASRLAGTDTQYF. The CDR3 region has the DNA TGCAGTGCTAGTCGGCTAGCGGGAACAGATACGCAGTATTTT. The rearrangement joins TRBV20-1 to TRBJ2-3; 9 bases map to TRBD2. This CDR3 is 14 amino acids long. Germline trimming cut 3 bases from V and 3 bases from J; bases unmatched to any gene: 4. Per germline, CDR1 DFQATT and CDR2 SNEGSKA (reference sequence).